Below, one T cell receptor beta chain is given with its context. Antigen specificity is unknown. TCRdb keeps only in-frame clones here, not all; method: immunoSEQ multiplex PCR. The profile shows roughly 12,000 clones, about 90% of them singletons. Sorted T cells were CFSE-labeled and cultured four to five days with allogeneic regulatory or mature dendritic cells at 1:10. Naive CD45RA+ and memory CD45RO+ CD4+ or CD8+ T cells were FACS-sorted. The record originates from a study of regulatory dendritic cells for organ transplantation. Germline V CDR1 and CDR2: MDHEN, SYDVKM. The CDR3 has 14 residues. V dropped 8 bases and J dropped 4; count of bases not matched to a gene: 6.

The receptor comes from a human donor in good health. The sequenced sample was naive CD8+ T cells from blood cultured with regulatory dendritic cells. This sample's subset: CD45RA+ naive T cells. The V and J genes are TRBV28 and TRBJ1-1; 11 bases agree with TRBD1. DNA of the CDR3: TGTGCCAGCGGGCGGACAGGGGGCGGCACTGAAGCTTTCTTT. This codes for CASGRTGGGTEAFF.